These 9 T cell receptor beta chains originate from one sample sequenced in a study of long-term antiretroviral therapy in people with HIV. Sequencing used immunoSEQ v3.0 at survey level. TCRdb's table, derived via immunoSEQ multiplex PCR, lists solely in-frame clones and lacks some. This repertoire shows 12,000 to 15,000 clones, about 80% found once; its top ten account for around 12%. The specimen was unsorted PBMCs, collected 3.2 years before starting antiretroviral therapy. The source is a man aged 35 to 55 with HIV.

V and J are TRBV9 and TRBJ2-7; 7 nucleotides match TRBD2. There are 14 residues in the CDR3. J was trimmed by 6 bases and V by 2 bases; bases with no gene match: 8. The germline CDR1 and CDR2 sequences are SGDLS and YYNGEE. For the CDR3, the DNA is TGTGCCAGCAGCGTTTTTACTAGCGCCGCCGAGCAGTACTTC. The encoded protein is CASSVFTSAAEQYF.

This clone has only a few counts. The chain uses TRBV6-5 and TRBJ2-7; TRBD1 matches 7 bases. There are 14 residues in the CDR3. The V gene end was trimmed by 4 bases and the J gene end by 2 bases; junction bases not matched to a gene: 5. CDR1 MNHEY and CDR2 SVGAGI come from the germline V gene. The CDR3 reads CASSSTTGTYEQYF. The CDR3 DNA follows: TGTGCCAGCAGTTCCACGACAGGGACCTACGAGCAGTACTTC.

CDR3 region: CASSFLSGGTEAFF. For the CDR3, the DNA is TGTGCCAGCAGTTTCCTGTCAGGGGGGACTGAAGCTTTCTTT. The chain has TRBV27 and TRBJ1-1; 7 nucleotides align to TRBD1. The CDR3 has 14 residues. V was clipped by 3 bases and J by 5 bases; unmatched bases: 6. Germline CDR1 and CDR2: MNHEY and SMNVEV (reference sequence).

The CDR3 region is CASSLPGQLNTEAFF. The CDR3 coding sequence is TGTGCCAGCAGTTTACCGGGACAGCTGAACACTGAAGCTTTCTTT. V and J are TRBV5-4 and TRBJ1-1; TRBD1 aligns across 7 bases. Germline V gene data show CDR1 as SGHNT and CDR2 as YYREEE (reference sequence). This CDR3 region has 15 residues. Germline trimming cut 5 bases from V and 0 bases from J; bases unmatched to any gene: 7.

The chain has TRBV5-1 and TRBJ1-1; D not certain. The V gene's germline CDR1 is SGHRS and CDR2 YFSETQ. This CDR3 region has 13 residues. Between the trimmed V and J ends, which lost 5 bases and 0 bases, there was a span of 8 bases. CDR3 region: CASSSQMNTEAFF. The CDR3 bases are TGCGCCAGCAGTTCACAGATGAACACTGAAGCTTTCTTT.

In its sample, this clone was seen a few times. The chain has TRBV6-1 and TRBJ1-4; 12 positions match TRBD1. The J segment lost 1 base and the V segment lost 2 bases, leaving 5 bases of the junction unmatched. The CDR3 is 18 residues long. Germline V CDR1 and CDR2: MNHNS, SASEGT. The chain's CDR3 is CASSESGQGARTNEKLFF. The CDR3 DNA sequence: TGTGCCAGCAGTGAATCGGGACAGGGGGCGAGAACTAATGAAAAACTGTTTTTT.

J is TRBJ1-5 and V is TRBV19; D remains ambiguous. The CDR3 spans 14 residues. Trimming left V 6 bases short and J 0 bases short, with 9 bases between. Germline loops: CDR1 LNHDA, CDR2 SQIVND (reference sequence). As DNA, the CDR3 is TGTGCCAGTAGGCGAGTCTATAGCAATCAGCCCCAGCATTTT. It translates to CASRRVYSNQPQHF.

This sequence joins TRBV7-9 and TRBJ1-1; D ambiguous. Per the germline V gene, CDR1 is SEHNR and CDR2 is FQNEAQ (reference sequence). V lost 1 base and J 1 base, leaving 4 bases between the germline ends. The CDR3 covers 13 residues. CDR3 in amino acids: CASSLGWNTEAFF. The CDR3 bases are TGTGCCAGCAGCTTAGGGTGGAACACTGAAGCTTTCTTT.

This clone came up once. The V call is TRBV18, the J call TRBJ2-7, with D perhaps matching TRBD2 (5 bases). The CDR3 is made up of 15 amino acids. Germline values: CDR1 KGHSH, CDR2 LQKENI. The V gene lost 0 bases and the J gene lost 4 bases, with 13 bases spanning the gap. The CDR3 here is CASSPPSASGYEQYF. The CDR3, as DNA: TGTGCCAGCTCACCACCTTCTGCGTCGGGATACGAGCAGTACTTC.